One and the same sample provided the 5 T cell receptor beta chains below, sequenced in a study of ipilimumab plus nivolumab after autologous stem cell transplantation. Assay used: immunoSEQ multiplex PCR; TCRdb lists only in-frame clones, some missing. The sample yields 15,000 to 20,000 clones, about 72% seen once. The sequencing used PBMCs, collected in a trial of ipilimumab plus nivolumab as post-transplant consolidation. The receptors were gathered from a male donor with diffuse large B-cell lymphoma.

The chain joins TRBV9 to TRBJ2-3, with 9 bases that match TRBD2. CDR1 is SGDLS, CDR2 YYNGEE, per germline. V lost 4 bases, J lost 0 bases, and 6 bases stayed unmatched. The CDR3 extends over 16 amino acids. The CDR3 protein is CASSPGLASSTDTQYF. CDR3 in DNA: TGTGCCAGCAGCCCAGGACTAGCGAGCAGCACAGATACGCAGTATTTT.

The CDR3: CASSLLSTGGHNEQFF. The DNA for the CDR3 is TGTGCCAGCAGCTTATTATCGACAGGGGGACACAATGAGCAGTTCTTC. The genes are TRBV7-9 and TRBJ2-1; TRBD1 matches 9 bases. CDR3 length: 16 amino acids. V shed 2 bases and J 5 bases; nucleotides not matched to a gene: 7. Germline loops: CDR1 SEHNR, CDR2 FQNEAQ (reference sequence).

The genes are TRBV18 and TRBJ1-2, with no clear D. This CDR3 comprises 16 residues. Germline V CDR1 and CDR2: KGHSH, LQKENI. V was cut by 6 bases and J by 4 bases, with 21 bases left in between. In DNA form, the CDR3 reads TGTGCCAGCTCGACTCAGCAGTCTCTCGGCGGCTATGGCTACACCTTC. Translation gives CASSTQQSLGGYGYTF.

The chain carries TRBV19 and TRBJ1-1; D may be TRBD1 (6 bases). V was clipped by 2 bases and J by 4 bases, with 11 bases between them. CDR1 is LNHDA, CDR2 SQIVND, per germline (reference sequence). The CDR3 totals 14 residues. CDR3 DNA sequence: TGTGCCAGTAGTATAACAGGGTTGGGCACTGAAGCTTTCTTT. Translation gives CASSITGLGTEAFF.

This clone occurred a few times. J is TRBJ2-6 and V is TRBV18, with D maybe TRBD2 (6 bases). From germline, CDR1 is KGHSH and CDR2 LQKENI. This CDR3 region has 16 residues. Trimming removed 3 bases at V and 0 bases at J, with 9 bases between. In nucleotides, the CDR3 is TGTGCCAGCTCACCTCGGGGGAACTCTGGGGCCAACGTCCTGACTTTC. Translated, it gives CASSPRGNSGANVLTF.